Listed below are T cell receptor beta chains from one sample, sequenced in a study of blood T cell repertoires in COVID-19. TCRdb's copy holds only in-frame clones and misses some; the assay was immunoSEQ multiplex PCR. Among 140,000 or so clones listed, approximately 89% were seen once. The sequencing input was peripheral blood. These receptors originate from a human donor in a cohort sampled during active COVID-19. The CDR3 runs from the conserved cysteine through the conserved F or W. D genes are given only for firm matches. Rows give clone size only sometimes, using once, few, many, or a class for an expanded clone.

V,D,size,J,DNA,CDR3
TRBV10-1,TRBD1,few,TRBJ2-2,TGCGCCAGCAGTGAGGGGACAGGAGCGACCGGGGAGCTGTTTTTT,CASSEGTGATGELFF
TRBV4-1,-,-,TRBJ1-3,TGCGCCAGCAGCCAAGATCTCGTACAGAGCTCTGGAAACACCATATATTTT,CASSQDLVQSSGNTIYF
TRBV7-2,TRBD1,-,TRBJ2-2,TGTGCCAGCAGCCTTACCCGGCAGGGGGCGAACACCGGGGAGCTGTTTTTT,CASSLTRQGANTGELFF
TRBV6-6,-,-,TRBJ1-4,TGTGCCAGTGAGACTAATGAAAAACTGTTTTTT,CASETNEKLFF
TRBV4-3,-,medium-sized,TRBJ1-2,TGCGCCAGCAGCCAAGATCTAAGGGGTTACTATGGCTACACCTTC,CASSQDLRGYYGYTF
TRBV3-1/TRBV3-2,-,-,TRBJ1-4,TGTGCCAGCAGCCGGGGGGGTGATGAAAAACTGTTTTTT,CASSRGGDEKLFF
TRBV5-8,TRBD1,-,TRBJ1-5,TGTGCCAGCAGCCAAGGACAGGCCGCGCGCATGGCCCAGCATTTT,CASSQGQAARMAQHF
TRBV6-5,TRBD1,-,TRBJ1-2,TGTGCCAGCAGGCCGGGACAGGGCTATCATGGCTACACCTTC,CASRPGQGYHGYTF
TRBV5-4,-,-,TRBJ2-5,TGTGCCAGCAGACTTTACGGGGGCCAAGAGACCCAGTACTTC,CASRLYGGQETQYF
TRBV7-9,TRBD2,-,TRBJ2-1,TGTGCCAGCAGCTTAGGGACTAGCGGGGGCCCTAGGAATGAGCAGTTCTTC,CASSLGTSGGPRNEQFF
TRBV2,TRBD1,-,TRBJ1-2,TGTGCCAGCAGTGAAGTGGGACAGGGGGCTTATGGCTACACCTTC,CASSEVGQGAYGYTF
TRBV5-6,TRBD1,-,TRBJ1-1,TGTGCCAGCAGCTTGCGCCGCCGGGACAGGGGTATCTTT,CASSLRRRDRGIF
TRBV2,-,-,TRBJ1-1,TGTGCCAGCAGTGAAGGGTTCAGCGACACTGAAGCTTTCTTT,CASSEGFSDTEAFF
TRBV6-2/TRBV6-3,-,-,TRBJ2-3,TGTGCCAGCAGTTACTCACGGGACTCCTCTACAGATACGCAGTATTTT,CASSYSRDSSTDTQYF
TRBV10-2,TRBD1,-,TRBJ1-6,TGCGCCAGCAGGGAGGACAGGGTCAATTCACCCCTCCACTTT,CASREDRVNSPLHF
TRBV29-1,-,-,TRBJ2-7,TGCAGCGTTGGGTTGGTCGGACGAGGACAGGGAGGGAGGTACGAGCAGTACTTC,CSVGLVGRGQGGRYEQYF
TRBV3-1/TRBV3-2,TRBD2,-,TRBJ2-1,TGTGCCAGCAGCCAGGGGACTAGCGGGGCCTCCTACAATGAGCAGTTCTTC,CASSQGTSGASYNEQFF
TRBV5-1,-,-,TRBJ1-1,TGCGCCAGCAGCTTGAGCGGATCCCGAAACACTGAAGCTTTCTTT,CASSLSGSRNTEAFF
TRBV25-1,-,-,TRBJ1-5,TGTGCCAGCAGTGAATACAGGGTCGACCAGCCCCAGCATTTT,CASSEYRVDQPQHF
TRBV7-2,TRBD2,-,TRBJ2-2,TGTGCCAGCAGCTTGGTTTCGCTCGAAGGCGGGGGCACCGGGGAGCTGTTTTTT,CASSLVSLEGGGTGELFF
TRBV13,-,-,TRBJ1-1,TGTGCCAGCAGCTTTCGAGTGAACACTGAAGCTTTCTTT,CASSFRVNTEAFF
TRBV7-8,TRBD2,-,TRBJ2-5,TGTGCCAGCAGCTTAGAGATAGCGGGGGGCCAAGAGACCCAGTACTTC,CASSLEIAGGQETQYF
TRBV6-2/TRBV6-3,-,-,TRBJ1-6,TGTGCCAGCAGTAACGGGGGTTCACCCCTCCACTTT,CASSNGGSPLHF
TRBV2,TRBD1,-,TRBJ1-2,TGTGCCAGCAGTCCACAGGGGGTGGGCTACACCTTC,CASSPQGVGYTF
TRBV5-5,-,-,TRBJ1-4,TGTGCCAGCAGCTTGGACCATCTACTAGGTGAAAAACTGTTTTTT,CASSLDHLLGEKLFF
TRBV10-3,-,-,TRBJ1-2,TGTGCCATCGTCTCGGGGATGGGCTATGGCTACACCTTC,CAIVSGMGYGYTF
TRBV6-6,TRBD1,-,TRBJ1-5,TGTGCCAGCAGCCGAAGCCCGGGACAGTCGTATAGCAATCAGCCCCAGCATTTT,CASSRSPGQSYSNQPQHF
TRBV18,TRBD1,-,TRBJ1-1,TGTGCCAGCTCACCGGACAGGGAGCAAGCTTTCTTT,CASSPDREQAFF
TRBV5-1,-,-,TRBJ2-5,TGCGCCAGCAGCTTGGGCGGACAAGAAGAGACCCAGTACTTC,CASSLGGQEETQYF
TRBV19,TRBD2,-,TRBJ2-1,TGTGCCAGTAGTATTATCGGCGGGAGCGTGATCTACAATGAGCAGTTCTTC,CASSIIGGSVIYNEQFF
TRBV6-2/TRBV6-3,-,few,TRBJ1-1,TGTGCCAGCAGTTACGCGACGGTAAGAGGGACTGAAGCTTTCTTT,CASSYATVRGTEAFF
TRBV27,TRBD1,-,TRBJ1-2,TGTGCCAGCAGTAAAACAGGGGGCGGCTATGGCTACACCTTC,CASSKTGGGYGYTF
TRBV7-2,TRBD2,-,TRBJ2-5,TGTGCCAGCAGCATTTCCGGGACTAGCGGGGAGACCCAGTACTTC,CASSISGTSGETQYF
TRBV4-1,-,-,TRBJ1-1,TGCGCCAGCAGCCAAGAGAGGCAGACCCCTGAAGCTTTCTTT,CASSQERQTPEAFF
TRBV6-2/TRBV6-3,TRBD2,-,TRBJ2-7,TGTGCCAGCAGTTACTCGAAGTCTAGCGGGGGCCCTCGCGAGCAGTACTTC,CASSYSKSSGGPREQYF
TRBV19,-,-,TRBJ1-4,TGTGCCAGTAGTATCCGACAGCCTAATGAAAAACTGTTTTTT,CASSIRQPNEKLFF
TRBV9,TRBD1,-,TRBJ1-3,TGTGCCAGCAGCCCATGGACAGGGGGCTCTGGAAACACCATATATTTT,CASSPWTGGSGNTIYF
TRBV19,TRBD1,once,TRBJ2-3,TGTGCCAGTACCCGTGGACAGGCTAGCACAGATACGCAGTATTTT,CASTRGQASTDTQYF
TRBV6-5,TRBD1,few,TRBJ2-7,TGTGCCAGCAGTTACGGGACAGGGGGCTACGAGCAGTACTTC,CASSYGTGGYEQYF
TRBV3-1/TRBV3-2,-,-,TRBJ1-1,TGTGCCAGCAGCTCCACAGCGAACACTGAAGCTTTCTTT,CASSSTANTEAFF
TRBV4-1,TRBD1,-,TRBJ2-7,TGCGCCAGCAGCCAAGTCCAGGGACAGGTCTACGAGCAGTACTTC,CASSQVQGQVYEQYF
TRBV19,-,-,TRBJ2-3,TGTGCCAGTAGCCCTCTGAGTAGCACAGATACGCAGTATTTT,CASSPLSSTDTQYF
TRBV7-3,-,-,TRBJ2-1,TGTGCCAGCAGCTTAGGGCCAGGGTCCTACAATGAGCAGTTCTTC,CASSLGPGSYNEQFF
TRBV6-5,TRBD1,-,TRBJ2-1,TGTGCCAGCAGGGGACAGGGGCTCCACAATGAGCAGTTCTTC,CASRGQGLHNEQFF
TRBV3-1/TRBV3-2,-,-,TRBJ2-1,TGTGCCAGCAGCGCCGAGTTAGGGAGCTACAATGAGCAGTTCTTC,CASSAELGSYNEQFF
TRBV2,-,-,TRBJ2-7,TGTGCCAGCAGTGCAGGATCTTACGAGCAGTACTTC,CASSAGSYEQYF
TRBV5-4,-,-,TRBJ2-3,TGTGCCAGCAGAGTCAAGGGGGGGGGCCAAGATACGCAGTATTTT,CASRVKGGGQDTQYF
TRBV3-1/TRBV3-2,-,-,TRBJ2-1,TGTGCCAGCAGCCGTAACTTAGTCGGTGAGCAGTTCTTC,CASSRNLVGEQFF
TRBV28,-,-,TRBJ1-1,TGTGCCAGCAGTTTAAGATCGGGGGGAAACACTGAAGCTTTCTTT,CASSLRSGGNTEAFF
TRBV7-2,TRBD1,-,TRBJ1-3,TGTGCCAGCAGCCTGGGGACAGCCTCTGGAAACACCATATATTTT,CASSLGTASGNTIYF